This is a list of T cell receptor beta chains from one sample in a study of OX40 agonist ivuxolimab in advanced cancers. This table comes from immunoSEQ multiplex PCR, and its TCRdb copy is limited to in-frame clones, with some not included. The sample holds around 100,000 clones, 91% seen once. Sequences were derived from CD4+ or CD8+ T cells sorted from blood, sampled in a trial of the OX40 agonist ivuxolimab. These receptors all come from an adult with an advanced solid tumor such as melanoma, head and neck, liver or kidney cancer. CDR3s include the opening cysteine and the closing phenylalanine or tryptophan. A D gene is named only where the DNA matches it firmly. The size field is filled for only some rows; it gives once, few, many or a size class.

>TRBV7-2|-|TRBJ1-1|-
TGTGCCAGCAGCAGAGGACAGATCGAAGCTTTCTTT
CASSRGQIEAFF
>TRBV6-5|TRBD2|TRBJ2-2|few
TGTGCCAGCTACCCAGGGAGGGGCACCGGGGAGCTGTTTTTT
CASYPGRGTGELFF
>TRBV30|TRBD2|TRBJ2-2|-
TGTGCCTGTGGGGGACTAGTAGGTACCGGGGAGCTGTTTTTT
CACGGLVGTGELFF
>TRBV5-6|TRBD2|TRBJ2-5|-
TGTGCCAGCAGCTTACTAGCGGGAGGAACACAAGAGACCCAGTACTTC
CASSLLAGGTQETQYF
>TRBV7-2|TRBD2|TRBJ2-7|-
TGTGCCAGCAGCCGAGGGGCGGGAGACTACGAGCAGTACTTC
CASSRGAGDYEQYF
>TRBV5-1|TRBD1|TRBJ1-4|-
TGCGCCAGCAGCTCCACCGGGACAGGGGACGTAAAACTGTTTTTT
CASSSTGTGDVKLFF
>TRBV7-9|TRBD2|TRBJ2-3|once
TGTGCCAGCAGCTTAGGGTCGGGGGGATCTATCACAGATACGCAGTATTTT
CASSLGSGGSITDTQYF
>TRBV19|TRBD1|TRBJ1-5|-
TGTGCCAGTAGCCATTACCCGGGACAGGGGAATCAGCCCCAGCATTTT
CASSHYPGQGNQPQHF
>TRBV19|-|TRBJ1-2|-
TGTGCCAGTAGTACCGACGGCAGGGCGAACGGGGGCTACACCTTC
CASSTDGRANGGYTF
>TRBV6-5|-|TRBJ2-5|-
TGTGCCAGCAGTTACGCGGCACAAGGGGAGACCCAGTACTTC
CASSYAAQGETQYF
>TRBV18|-|TRBJ2-7|-
TGTGCCAGCTCACCTGACAGTTACTACGAGCAGTACTTC
CASSPDSYYEQYF
>TRBV19|-|TRBJ2-1|-
TGTGCCAGTAGTATTTTGTTTACTAGCCCCCATGAGCAGTTCTTC
CASSILFTSPHEQFF
>TRBV7-9|-|TRBJ2-5|-
TGTGCCAGCAGCTTAGGAGGACCTCGGGTGGAGACCCAGTACTTC
CASSLGGPRVETQYF
>TRBV6-5|-|TRBJ1-5|-
TGTGCCAGCAGTTCCCTCCCAAGGAGGGAGAATCAGCCCCAGCATTTT
CASSSLPRRENQPQHF
>TRBV5-8|-|TRBJ1-1|once
TGTGCCAGCAGCTTGAATAAAGGGCTCATGAACACTGAAGCTTTCTTT
CASSLNKGLMNTEAFF
>TRBV15|TRBD2|TRBJ2-7|-
TGTGCCACGGGGCAAGGCGGGAGTAAATACGAGCAGTACTTC
CATGQGGSKYEQYF
>TRBV5-4|-|TRBJ1-1|-
TGTGCCAGCAGCTTGGAAGTGATCCGGGGGCACACTGAAGCTTTCTTT
CASSLEVIRGHTEAFF
>TRBV29-1|-|TRBJ2-5|-
TGCAGCGTTGAAACCGGGACGCCGGAGACCCAGTACTTC
CSVETGTPETQYF
>TRBV9|-|TRBJ2-2|-
TGTGCCAGCAGCGTAGGTGGCAGGGTACCCGGGGAGCTGTTTTTT
CASSVGGRVPGELFF
>TRBV6-6|TRBD1|TRBJ2-7|-
TGTGCCAGCAGTTGGGACAGGGGGACCTACGAGCAGTACTTC
CASSWDRGTYEQYF
>TRBV7-8|-|TRBJ1-1|-
TGTGCCAGCAGCCCCCCTAAGGATGATGAAGCTTTCTTT
CASSPPKDDEAFF
>TRBV7-2|-|TRBJ1-2|-
TGTGCCAGCAGCTTAAGGGGTCCCACGTCGGGGAACTATGGCTACACCTTC
CASSLRGPTSGNYGYTF
>TRBV7-8|-|TRBJ2-3|-
TGTGCCAGCAGCTTTCGGAGAGATACGCAGTATTTT
CASSFRRDTQYF
>TRBV5-1|TRBD2|TRBJ2-2|-
TGCGCCAGCAGCTCGGGCAGAAGATTCCTAGCGGGGAACACCGGGGAGCTGTTTTTT
CASSSGRRFLAGNTGELFF
>TRBV29-1|TRBD1|TRBJ2-7|-
TGCAGCGTAAACCGGGACAGGGGAACCGAGCAGTACTTC
CSVNRDRGTEQYF
>TRBV6-1|TRBD1|TRBJ2-1|-
TGTGCCAGCAGTGACAGGGGGCTTACCCCTAATGAGCAGTTCTTC
CASSDRGLTPNEQFF
>TRBV29-1|TRBD1|TRBJ1-2|-
TGCAGCGTAACAGGGGGGGACTATGGCTACACCTTC
CSVTGGDYGYTF
>TRBV5-1|TRBD2|TRBJ2-2|-
TGCGCCAGCAGTCGGACTAGCGGGAGGGCCGCCGGGGAGCTGTTTTTT
CASSRTSGRAAGELFF
>TRBV5-6|-|TRBJ1-6|once
TGTGCCAGCAGCTTGCCCCAGGGGATGGAGCGTTCACCCCTCCACTTT
CASSLPQGMERSPLHF
>TRBV14|TRBD2|TRBJ2-2|-
TGTGCCAGCAGCCATTCCACTAGCGGGAGGACACTAAACACCGGGGAGCTGTTTTTT
CASSHSTSGRTLNTGELFF
>TRBV2|TRBD1|TRBJ2-2|-
TGTGCCAGCATGCGGACAGGGGCCAACACCGGGGAGCTGTTTTTT
CASMRTGANTGELFF
>TRBV6-6|-|TRBJ1-3|-
TGTGCCAGCAGTTACGACTCTGGAAACACCATATATTTT
CASSYDSGNTIYF
>TRBV7-6|-|TRBJ2-7|-
TGTGCCAGCAGCCTGACACCCTACGAGCAGTACTTC
CASSLTPYEQYF
>TRBV7-2|TRBD1|TRBJ1-1|-
TGTGCCAGCATGGAGGGGACAGCAAACACTGAAGCTTTCTTT
CASMEGTANTEAFF
>TRBV7-9|-|TRBJ2-7|-
TGTGCCAGCAGCCCTGGGGGGTTCCAGAGCTCCTACGAGCAGTACTTC
CASSPGGFQSSYEQYF
>TRBV4-3|-|TRBJ2-3|-
TGCGCCAGCAGCCAATTCGGGGAGGGCACAGATACGCAGTATTTT
CASSQFGEGTDTQYF
>TRBV7-2|-|TRBJ1-3|-
TGTGCCAGCAGCTTAGCGCGGGGGGCTGGAAACACCATATATTTT
CASSLARGAGNTIYF
>TRBV27|TRBD2|TRBJ2-7|-
TGTGCCAGCAGTTCGCCCTCGCGGGGGTCCTACGAGCAGTACTTC
CASSSPSRGSYEQYF
>TRBV9|-|TRBJ2-1|-
TGTGCCAGCAGCAGGGGTGGCCCAATTGAGCAGTTCTTC
CASSRGGPIEQFF
>TRBV18|-|TRBJ2-7|-
TGTGCCAGCTCACCTCTTAATAAGGGACCTTCCTACGAGCAGTACTTC
CASSPLNKGPSYEQYF
>TRBV2|-|TRBJ2-3|-
TGTGCCAGCAGTGAACGGGGCCATACGCAGTATTTT
CASSERGHTQYF